The 8 T cell receptor beta chains given below trace back to one sample, sequenced in a study of Ad26.COV2.S vaccination and SARS-CoV-2 variants. Documented treatment: around 19 received Ad26.COV2.S at low or high dose, single or two shots; about 5 received placebo; per-sample allocation not given. Day 63 following the first vaccine or placebo injection was when the samples were taken. Only in-frame clones appear in the TCRdb table, and some are missing; sequencing was by immunoSEQ multiplex PCR. This repertoire shows about 460,000 clones, roughly nine tenths found once; its top ten account for roughly 1.7%. The sample here was peripheral blood, taken in a trial of Ad26.COV2.S vaccine versus placebo. All receptors derive from a person aged 18-60 years who received the Ad26.COV2.S COVID-19 vaccine or a placebo.

The genes are TRBV28 and TRBJ1-2; D ambiguous. The V and J ends lost 5 bases and 5 bases respectively, with 15 bases between them. From germline, CDR1 is MDHEN and CDR2 SYDVKM. The CDR3 contains 14 residues. The CDR3, as DNA: TGTGCCAGCAGTCCGGACGGAGCAGCATATGGCTACACCTTC. Its translation is CASSPDGAAYGYTF.

The chain uses TRBV19 and TRBJ1-5, with D perhaps matching TRBD1 (5 bases). Germline V gene sequence: CDR1 LNHDA, CDR2 SQIVND (reference sequence). This CDR3 region has 13 residues. Trimming removed 7 bases at V and 5 bases at J, with 12 bases between. The CDR3 loop is CASNGRDHQPQHF. CDR3 coding DNA: TGTGCCAGTAATGGACGGGACCATCAGCCCCAGCATTTT.

The V gene is TRBV28, the J gene TRBJ2-7; 9 bases map to TRBD2. V trimming: 6 bases; J trimming: 5 bases; junction bases outside the gene matches: 11. This CDR3 has 15 residues. Germline loops: CDR1 MDHEN, CDR2 SYDVKM. The CDR3 DNA follows: TGTGCCAGCAGCGGGGCTGCGGGAGGGTTCCACGAGCAGTACTTC. It encodes CASSGAAGGFHEQYF.

The sample holds a few counts of this clone. The rearrangement links TRBV19 to TRBJ1-5; 10 nucleotides line up with TRBD1. The germline V gene encodes CDR1 LNHDA and CDR2 SQIVND (reference sequence). This CDR3 region has 14 residues. V gave up 5 bases and J gave up 7 bases; unmatched junction bases: 5. The CDR3 DNA follows: TGTGCCAGTAGTGACAGGGGGCAGAGCCAGCCCCAGCATTTT. Its protein is CASSDRGQSQPQHF.

The rearrangement uses TRBV4-1 and TRBJ1-4, with 8 bases lining up with TRBD1. J gave up 7 bases and V 3 bases, and 10 bases lay outside the gene matches. This CDR3 contains 16 residues. CDR1 is MGHRA and CDR2 is YSYEKL in the germline V gene. The CDR3: CASSQLTGAEGEKLFF. For the CDR3, the DNA is TGCGCCAGCAGCCAGCTGACAGGGGCGGAGGGTGAAAAACTGTTTTTT.

The V gene is TRBV27, the J gene TRBJ1-1; possible D gene TRBD1, 6 bases. CDR1 and CDR2 (germline): MNHEY, SMNVEV (reference sequence). The CDR3 is 17 residues long. The V gene lost 1 base and the J gene lost 1 base, with 16 bases spanning the gap. The CDR3 sequence: CASSLYGSDSSNTEAFF. The CDR3 DNA follows: TGTGCCAGCAGTTTATATGGCTCGGACAGCTCGAACACTGAAGCTTTCTTT.

The V call is TRBV24-1, the J call TRBJ2-1, with 7 bases aligning to TRBD1. The germline CDR1 and CDR2 sequences are KGHDR and SFDVKD. CDR3 length: 15 amino acids. J gave up 4 bases and V 3 bases, and 5 bases lay outside the gene matches. CDR3 coding DNA: TGTGCCACCAGTGATCCGGGGACAGTTTACAATGAGCAGTTCTTC. Its translation: CATSDPGTVYNEQFF.

The genes are TRBV7-9 and TRBJ1-1; 7 nucleotides match TRBD1. The germline V gene encodes CDR1 SEHNR and CDR2 FQNEAQ (reference sequence). The CDR3 extends over 15 amino acids. The V segment lost 3 bases and the J segment 0 bases; nucleotides outside the gene matches: 4. The CDR3 bases are TGTGCCAGCAGCTTGGGGACAGCCATGAACACTGAAGCTTTCTTT. Amino acid sequence: CASSLGTAMNTEAFF.